This T cell receptor beta chain derives from a study of early T cells in non-severe SARS-CoV-2 infection. Study-wide background: Sequencing of bulk RNA from unsorted whole blood was done, without chain pairing. The study, taken as a whole, reports: VDJdb-based matching was biased toward anti-spike CD8 responses and missed private and CD4 specificities.

Separate cDNA molecules each had unique molecular identifiers attached to them. One entry per CDR3 protein, called by TCRdb with MiXCR from the 5' RACE reads. Altogether 45,000 to 60,000 distinct CDR3 sequences are present, 9.3% being singletons, with the ten largest covering about a fifth. This clonotype came up many times. As yet, its antigen is unknown. CDR1 is MGHRA, CDR2 YSYEKL, per germline. Germline trimming cut 4 bases from V and 6 bases from J; bases unmatched to any gene: 5. The CDR3 totals 15 residues. The TCR originated in an adult who was a healthcare worker with PCR-confirmed SARS-CoV-2 infection or an uninfected control (not recorded which). This sequence joins TRBV4-1 and TRBJ2-2, with 10 bases identical to TRBD2. The material sequenced was whole blood. The CDR3 region has the DNA TGCGCCAGCAGCCCGCAGCGGGGGGGAGCCGGGGAGCTGTTTTTT. Amino acid sequence: CASSPQRGGAGELFF.